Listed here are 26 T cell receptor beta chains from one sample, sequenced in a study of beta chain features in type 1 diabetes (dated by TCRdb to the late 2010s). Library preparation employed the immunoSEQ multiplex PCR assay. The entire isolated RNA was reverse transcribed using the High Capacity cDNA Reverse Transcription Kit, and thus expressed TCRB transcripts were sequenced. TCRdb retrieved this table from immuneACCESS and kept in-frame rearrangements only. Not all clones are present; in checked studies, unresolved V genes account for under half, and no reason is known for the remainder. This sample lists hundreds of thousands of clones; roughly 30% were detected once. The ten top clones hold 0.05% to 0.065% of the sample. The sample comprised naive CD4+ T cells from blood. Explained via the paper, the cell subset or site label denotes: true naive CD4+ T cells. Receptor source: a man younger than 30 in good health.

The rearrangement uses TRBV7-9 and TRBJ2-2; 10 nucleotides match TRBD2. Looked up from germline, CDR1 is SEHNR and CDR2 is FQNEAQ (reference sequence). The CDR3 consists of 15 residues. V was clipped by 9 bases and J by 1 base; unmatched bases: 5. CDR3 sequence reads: CAREGLAQNTGELFF. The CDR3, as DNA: TGTGCCAGAGAGGGACTAGCGCAGAACACCGGGGAGCTGTTTTTT.

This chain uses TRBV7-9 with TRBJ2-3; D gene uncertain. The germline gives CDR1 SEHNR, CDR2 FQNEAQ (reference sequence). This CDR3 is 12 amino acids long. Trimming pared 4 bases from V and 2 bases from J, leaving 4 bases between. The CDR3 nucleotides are TGTGCCAGCAGCTCGACCACAGATACGCAGTATTTT. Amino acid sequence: CASSSTTDTQYF.

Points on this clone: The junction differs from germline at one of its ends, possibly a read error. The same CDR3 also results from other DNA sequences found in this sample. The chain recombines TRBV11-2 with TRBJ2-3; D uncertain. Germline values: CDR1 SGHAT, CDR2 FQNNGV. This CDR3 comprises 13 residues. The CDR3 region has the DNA TGTGCCAGCAGCTTAGCGGGCACGGATACGCAGTATTTT. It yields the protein CASSLAGTDTQYF.

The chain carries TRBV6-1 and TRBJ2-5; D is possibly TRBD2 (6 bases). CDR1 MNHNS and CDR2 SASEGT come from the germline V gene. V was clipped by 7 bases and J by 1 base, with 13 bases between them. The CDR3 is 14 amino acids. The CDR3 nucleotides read TGTGCCAGCACCCTCGGGACTCTCCAAGAGACCCAGTACTTC. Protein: CASTLGTLQETQYF.

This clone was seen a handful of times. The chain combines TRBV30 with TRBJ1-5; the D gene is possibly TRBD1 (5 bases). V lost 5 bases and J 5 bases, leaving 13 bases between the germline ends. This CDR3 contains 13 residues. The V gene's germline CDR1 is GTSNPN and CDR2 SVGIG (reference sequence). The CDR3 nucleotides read TGTGCCTGGGCGGGACGGGTTGATCAGCCCCAGCATTTT. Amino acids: CAWAGRVDQPQHF.

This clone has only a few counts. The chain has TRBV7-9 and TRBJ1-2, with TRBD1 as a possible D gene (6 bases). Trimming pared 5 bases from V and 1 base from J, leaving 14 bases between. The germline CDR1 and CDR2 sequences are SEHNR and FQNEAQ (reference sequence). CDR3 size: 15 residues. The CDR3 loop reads CASSTRDKDNYGYTF. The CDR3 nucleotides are TGTGCCAGCAGCACGAGGGACAAAGATAACTATGGCTACACCTTC.

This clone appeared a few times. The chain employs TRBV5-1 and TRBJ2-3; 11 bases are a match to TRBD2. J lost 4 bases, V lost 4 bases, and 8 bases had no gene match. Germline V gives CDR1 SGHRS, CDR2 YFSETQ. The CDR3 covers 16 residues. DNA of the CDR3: TGCGCCAGCAGCCTTCCTAGCGGGGGGACGGCAGATACGCAGTATTTT. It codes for CASSLPSGGTADTQYF.

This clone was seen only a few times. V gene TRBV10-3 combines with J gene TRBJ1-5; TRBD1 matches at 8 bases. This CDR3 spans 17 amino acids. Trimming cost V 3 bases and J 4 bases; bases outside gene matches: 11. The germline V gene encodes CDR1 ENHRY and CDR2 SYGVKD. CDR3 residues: CAISDRAGGELNQPQHF. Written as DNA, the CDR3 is TGTGCCATCAGTGATAGGGCAGGGGGCGAATTGAATCAGCCCCAGCATTTT.

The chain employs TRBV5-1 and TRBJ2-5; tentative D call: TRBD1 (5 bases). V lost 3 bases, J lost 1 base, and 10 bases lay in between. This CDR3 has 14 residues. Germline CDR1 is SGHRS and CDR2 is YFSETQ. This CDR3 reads CASSSAGIQETQYF. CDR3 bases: TGCGCCAGCAGCTCGGCAGGGATCCAAGAGACCCAGTACTTC.

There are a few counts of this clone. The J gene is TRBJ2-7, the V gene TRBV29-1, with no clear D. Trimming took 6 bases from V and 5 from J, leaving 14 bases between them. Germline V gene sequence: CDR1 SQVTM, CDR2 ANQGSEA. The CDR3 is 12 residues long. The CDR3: CSVREERHEQYF. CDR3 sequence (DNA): TGCAGCGTGAGAGAGGAGAGACACGAGCAGTACTTC.

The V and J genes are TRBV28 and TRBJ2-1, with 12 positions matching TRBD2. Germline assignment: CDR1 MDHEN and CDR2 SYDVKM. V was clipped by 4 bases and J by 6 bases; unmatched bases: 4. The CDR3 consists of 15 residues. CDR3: CASSYSSGRVNEQFF. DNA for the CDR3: TGTGCCAGCAGTTATTCTAGCGGGAGGGTCAATGAGCAGTTCTTC.

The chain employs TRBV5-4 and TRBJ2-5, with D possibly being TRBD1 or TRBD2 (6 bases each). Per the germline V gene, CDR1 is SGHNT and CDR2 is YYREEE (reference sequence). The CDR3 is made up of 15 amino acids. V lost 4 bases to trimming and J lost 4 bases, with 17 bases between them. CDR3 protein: CASSKRRGSGETQYF. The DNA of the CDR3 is TGTGCCAGCAGCAAAAGGAGGGGGAGTGGAGAGACCCAGTACTTC.

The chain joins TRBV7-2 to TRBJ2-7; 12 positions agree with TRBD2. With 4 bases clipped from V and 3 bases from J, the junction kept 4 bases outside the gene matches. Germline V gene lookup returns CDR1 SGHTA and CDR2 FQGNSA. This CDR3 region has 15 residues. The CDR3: CASSSRLAGVYEQYF. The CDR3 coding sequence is TGTGCCAGCAGCTCCCGACTAGCGGGAGTCTACGAGCAGTACTTC. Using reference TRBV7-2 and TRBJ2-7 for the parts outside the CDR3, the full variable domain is GAGVSQSPSNKVTEKGKDVELRCDPISGHTALYWYRQSLGQGLEFLIYFQGNSAPDKSGLPSDRFSAERTGGSVSTLTIQRTQQEDSAVYLCASSSRLAGVYEQYFGPGTRLTVT.

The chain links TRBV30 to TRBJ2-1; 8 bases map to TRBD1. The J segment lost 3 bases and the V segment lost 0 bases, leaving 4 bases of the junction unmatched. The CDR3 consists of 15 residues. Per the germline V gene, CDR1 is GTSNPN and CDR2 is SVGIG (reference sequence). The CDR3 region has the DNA TGTGCCTGGAGTGTACGACAGGGGATCTACAATGAGCAGTTCTTC. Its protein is CAWSVRQGIYNEQFF. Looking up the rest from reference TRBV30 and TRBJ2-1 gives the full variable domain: SQTIHQWPATLVQPVGSPLSLECTVEGTSNPNLYWYRQAAGRGLQLLFYSVGIGQISSEVPQNLSASRPQDRQFILSSKKLLLSDSGFYLCAWSVRQGIYNEQFFGPGTRLTVL.

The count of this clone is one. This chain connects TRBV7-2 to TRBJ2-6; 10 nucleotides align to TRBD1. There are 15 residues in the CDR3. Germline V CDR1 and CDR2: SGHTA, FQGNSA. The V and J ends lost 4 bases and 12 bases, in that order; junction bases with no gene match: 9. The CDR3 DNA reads TGTGCCAGCAGCTCCCCGGACAGGGGGTCCGGCGTCCTGACTTTC. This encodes CASSSPDRGSGVLTF.

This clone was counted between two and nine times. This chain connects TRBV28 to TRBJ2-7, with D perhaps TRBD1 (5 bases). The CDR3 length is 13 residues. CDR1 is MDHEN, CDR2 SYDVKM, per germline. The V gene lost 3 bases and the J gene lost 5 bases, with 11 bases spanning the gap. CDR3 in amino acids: CASSFGVRDEQYF. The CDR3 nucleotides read TGTGCCAGCAGTTTCGGTGTCAGGGACGAGCAGTACTTC.

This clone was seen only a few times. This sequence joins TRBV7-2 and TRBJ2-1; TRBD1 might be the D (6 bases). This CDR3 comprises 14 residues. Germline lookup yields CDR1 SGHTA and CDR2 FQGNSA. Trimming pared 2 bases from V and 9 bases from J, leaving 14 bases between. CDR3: CASSLIRSRGEQFF. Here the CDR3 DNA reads TGTGCCAGCAGCTTAATTCGCTCCAGGGGTGAGCAGTTCTTC.

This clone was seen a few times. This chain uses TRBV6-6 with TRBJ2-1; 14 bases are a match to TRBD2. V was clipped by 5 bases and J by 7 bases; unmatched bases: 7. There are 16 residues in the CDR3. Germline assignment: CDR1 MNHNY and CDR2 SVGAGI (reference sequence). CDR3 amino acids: CASSPQGLAGANEQFF. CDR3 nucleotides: TGTGCCAGCAGTCCCCAGGGACTAGCGGGAGCTAATGAGCAGTTCTTC.

CDR3 protein: CSVAFGNTEAFF. The CDR3 region has the DNA TGCAGCGTTGCCTTCGGGAACACTGAAGCTTTCTTT. This chain connects TRBV29-1 to TRBJ1-1; D ambiguous. The CDR3 extends over 12 amino acids. Germline V gives CDR1 SQVTM, CDR2 ANQGSEA. V lost 4 bases and J 1 base, leaving 7 bases between the germline ends.

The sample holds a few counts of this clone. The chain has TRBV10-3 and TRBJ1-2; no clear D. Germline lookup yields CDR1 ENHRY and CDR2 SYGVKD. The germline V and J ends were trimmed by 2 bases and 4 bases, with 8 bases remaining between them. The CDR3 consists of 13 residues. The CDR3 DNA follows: TGTGCCATCAGTGAGACGGACGGCTATGGCTACACCTTC. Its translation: CAISETDGYGYTF.

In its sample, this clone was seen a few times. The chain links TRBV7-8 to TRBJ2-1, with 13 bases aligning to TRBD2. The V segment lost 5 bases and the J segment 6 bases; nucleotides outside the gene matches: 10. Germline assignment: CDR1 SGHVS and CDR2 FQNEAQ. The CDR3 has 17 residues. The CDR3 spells CASSLRGLAGLFNEQFF. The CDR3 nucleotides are TGTGCCAGCAGCCTTCGGGGACTAGCGGGGTTGTTCAATGAGCAGTTCTTC. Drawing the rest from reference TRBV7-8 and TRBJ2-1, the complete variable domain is GAGVSQSPRYKVAKRGQDVALRCDPISGHVSLFWYQQALGQGPEFLTYFQNEAQLDKSGLPSDRFFAERPEGSVSTLKIQRTQQEDSAVYLCASSLRGLAGLFNEQFFGPGTRLTVL.

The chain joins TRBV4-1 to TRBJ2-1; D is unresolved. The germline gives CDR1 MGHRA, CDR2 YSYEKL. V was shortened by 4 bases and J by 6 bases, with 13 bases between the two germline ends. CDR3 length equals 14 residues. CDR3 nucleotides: TGCGCCAGCAGCCTCGGATATACCATCAATGAGCAGTTCTTC. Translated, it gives CASSLGYTINEQFF.

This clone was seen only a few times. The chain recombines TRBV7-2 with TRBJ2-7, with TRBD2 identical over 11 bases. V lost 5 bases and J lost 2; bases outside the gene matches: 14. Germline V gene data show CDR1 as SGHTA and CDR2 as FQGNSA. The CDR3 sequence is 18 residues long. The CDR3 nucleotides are TGTGCCAGCAGCCCAGGGGCTAGCGGGAGGTCCCCAACCTACGAGCAGTACTTC. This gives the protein CASSPGASGRSPTYEQYF.

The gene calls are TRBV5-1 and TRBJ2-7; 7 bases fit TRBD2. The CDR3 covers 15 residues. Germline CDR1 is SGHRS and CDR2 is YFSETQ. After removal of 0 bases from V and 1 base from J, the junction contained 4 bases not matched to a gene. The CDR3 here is CASSLVAGESYEQYF. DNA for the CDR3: TGCGCCAGCAGCTTGGTTGCGGGAGAGTCCTACGAGCAGTACTTC.

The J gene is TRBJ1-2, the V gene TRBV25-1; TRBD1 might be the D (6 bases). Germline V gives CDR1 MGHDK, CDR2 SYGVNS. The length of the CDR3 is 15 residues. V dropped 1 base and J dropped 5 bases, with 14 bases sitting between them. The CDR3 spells CASSELGAGRYGYTF. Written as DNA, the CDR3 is TGTGCCAGCAGTGAATTGGGGGCAGGCCGATATGGCTACACCTTC.

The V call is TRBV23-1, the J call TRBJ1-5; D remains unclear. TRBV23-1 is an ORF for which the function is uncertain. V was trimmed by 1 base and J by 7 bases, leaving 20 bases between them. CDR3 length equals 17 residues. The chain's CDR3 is CASSQYYRASPNQPQHF. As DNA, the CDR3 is TGCGCCAGCAGTCAATATTACCGGGCCTCTCCGAACCAGCCCCAGCATTTT.